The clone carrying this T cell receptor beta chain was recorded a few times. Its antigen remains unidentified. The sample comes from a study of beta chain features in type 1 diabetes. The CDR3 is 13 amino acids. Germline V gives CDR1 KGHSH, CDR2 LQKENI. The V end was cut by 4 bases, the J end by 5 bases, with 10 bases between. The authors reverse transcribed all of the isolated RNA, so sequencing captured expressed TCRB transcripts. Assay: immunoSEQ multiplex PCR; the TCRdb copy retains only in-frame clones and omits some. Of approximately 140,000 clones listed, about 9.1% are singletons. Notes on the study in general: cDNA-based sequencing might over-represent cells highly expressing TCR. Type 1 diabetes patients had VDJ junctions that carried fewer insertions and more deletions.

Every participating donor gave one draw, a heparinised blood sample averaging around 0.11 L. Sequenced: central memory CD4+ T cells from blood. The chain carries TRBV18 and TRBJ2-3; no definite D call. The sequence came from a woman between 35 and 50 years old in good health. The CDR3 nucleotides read TGTGCCAGCTCACGAGAAGCCCAAGATACGCAGTATTTT. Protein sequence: CASSREAQDTQYF.